This T cell receptor (beta chain) originates from a study of blood T cell repertoires in COVID-19 (dated by TCRdb to 2019 to 2021). For the study in its entirety: Collaborator samples came from the United States, Italy and Spain and covered acute and convalescent phases of COVID-19. The material from the prospective study consisted of cDNA or gDNA derived from T cells, B-cell-depleted T cells, or PBMCs. Deeply sampled blood TCRbeta repertoires from subjects exposed to, actively infected with, or recovered from COVID-19 were included in the dataset. The repertoires were released in a freely available public database intended as a resource for research on the immune response to SARS-CoV-2. The samples were drawn from the first 160 participants of the ongoing ImmuneRACE study and from 1,254 subjects provided by 6 global collaborators. The sample metadata nearly always contained a de-identified subject ID, COVID-19 status, age in years and sex. Where available, HLA class I and class II types were taken from metadata supplied by the sample provider and were not determined by assay-based typing. Results the study describes overall, beyond this receptor: Clinical and demographic metadata were provided uncurated, with the amount varying by source and participant.

Collaborating institutions collected whole blood in K2EDTA tubes following their own protocols. For TCRbeta analysis, collaborators shipped samples in one of three forms: frozen whole blood, isolated PBMCs, or DNA extracted from either of those sample types. TCRbeta CDR3 regions were amplified from genomic DNA using the immunoSEQ Assay, a bias-controlled multiplex PCR. As for the authors' bioinformatics: The number of nucleated cells in each sample was estimated from the amplification of reference gene primers within the assay. To quantify the absolute abundance of each unique TCRbeta CDR3 rearrangement, sequence reads were collapsed and filtered. For each sample, productive Simpson clonality was calculated as the square root of Simpson's diversity index across productive rearrangements. In its TCRdb copy, this immuneACCESS table keeps in-frame sequences only and misses some clones. Where compared with another copy, unresolved V genes explain less than half of these, and the others have no known cause. V and J calls and clone size come straight from that table; D and trimming were deduced from the DNA. The table for this sample lists about 87,000 clones; roughly four fifths of them were counted only once. The top ten constitute 2% to 2.5% of the sample.

The germline V gene gives CDR1 as MNHNS and CDR2 as SASEGT. For this chain, trimming is 2 bases at the V end and 5 bases at the J end, and the number of junction bases without a gene match is 6. The CDR3 runs 16 amino acids, cysteine and phenylalanine included. Just CDR3 DNA is preserved here, 48 bases in frame from base 1. Notes on this clone: Its antigen remains unidentified. Base qualities were left out, and no much larger clone turns up one base away.

Recombination connected TRBV6-1 to TRBJ1-6; a stretch of 7 junction bases matches TRBD1. Input material: peripheral blood. The source is a woman in her 70s with acute or convalescent COVID-19. The nucleotide sequence reads TGTGCCAGCAGTGAATATTTCGGGACAGATAATTCACCCCTCCACTTT. Its translation reads: CASSEYFGTDNSPLHF.